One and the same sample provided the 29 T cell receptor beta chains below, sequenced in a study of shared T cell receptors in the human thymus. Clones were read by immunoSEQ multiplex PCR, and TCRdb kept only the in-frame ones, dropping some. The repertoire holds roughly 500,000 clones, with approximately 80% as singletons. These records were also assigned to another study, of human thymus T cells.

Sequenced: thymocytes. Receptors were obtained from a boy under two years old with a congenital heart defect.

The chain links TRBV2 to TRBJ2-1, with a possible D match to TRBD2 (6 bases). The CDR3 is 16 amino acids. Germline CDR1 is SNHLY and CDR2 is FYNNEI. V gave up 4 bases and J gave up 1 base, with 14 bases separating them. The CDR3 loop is CASSAGSGRSYNEQFF. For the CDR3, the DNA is TGTGCCAGCAGTGCCGGTAGCGGTCGGTCCTACAATGAGCAGTTCTTC.

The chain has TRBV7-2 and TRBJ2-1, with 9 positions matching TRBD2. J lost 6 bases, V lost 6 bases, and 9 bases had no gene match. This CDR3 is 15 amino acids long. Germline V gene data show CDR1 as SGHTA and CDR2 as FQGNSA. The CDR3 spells CASRPSGNCCNEQFF. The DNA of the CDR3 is TGTGCCAGCAGGCCTAGCGGGAATTGTTGCAATGAGCAGTTCTTC. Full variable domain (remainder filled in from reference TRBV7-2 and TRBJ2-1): GAGVSQSPSNKVTEKGKDVELRCDPISGHTALYWYRQSLGQGLEFLIYFQGNSAPDKSGLPSDRFSAERTGGSVSTLTIQRTQQEDSAVYLCASRPSGNCCNEQFFGPGTRLTVL.

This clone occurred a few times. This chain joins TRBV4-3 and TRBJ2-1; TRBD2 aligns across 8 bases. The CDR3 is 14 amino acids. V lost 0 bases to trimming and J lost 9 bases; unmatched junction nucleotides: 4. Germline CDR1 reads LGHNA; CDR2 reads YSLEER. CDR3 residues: CASSQDEAGGEQFF. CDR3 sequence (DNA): TGCGCCAGCAGCCAAGACGAGGCGGGAGGTGAGCAGTTCTTC.

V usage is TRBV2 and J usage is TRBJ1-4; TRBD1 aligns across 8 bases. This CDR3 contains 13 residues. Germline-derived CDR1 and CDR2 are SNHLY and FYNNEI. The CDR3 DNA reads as TGTGCTAAAGAGGACAGGGTCAATGAAAAACTGTTTTTT. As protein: CAKEDRVNEKLFF.

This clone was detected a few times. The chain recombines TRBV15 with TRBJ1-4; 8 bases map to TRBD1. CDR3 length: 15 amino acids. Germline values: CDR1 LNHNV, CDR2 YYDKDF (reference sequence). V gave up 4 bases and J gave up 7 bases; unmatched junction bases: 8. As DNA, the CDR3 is TGTGCCACCAGCACCAACAGGGGGGAAAGTGAAAAACTGTTTTTT. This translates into CATSTNRGESEKLFF.

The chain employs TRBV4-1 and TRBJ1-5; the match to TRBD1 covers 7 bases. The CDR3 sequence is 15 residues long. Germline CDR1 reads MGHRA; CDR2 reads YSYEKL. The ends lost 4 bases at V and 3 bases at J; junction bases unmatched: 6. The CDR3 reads CASSRTGVVNQPQHF. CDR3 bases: TGCGCCAGCAGCCGCACAGGGGTTGTCAATCAGCCCCAGCATTTT.

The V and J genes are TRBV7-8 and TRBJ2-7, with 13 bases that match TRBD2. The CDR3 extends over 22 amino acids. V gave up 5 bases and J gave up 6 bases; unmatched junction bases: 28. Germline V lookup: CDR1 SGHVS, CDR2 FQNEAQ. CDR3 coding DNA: TGTGCCAGCAGCACACGACAGGGGGCCCTGGGACTAGCGGGAAGGGACCTCCCCGAGCAGTACTTC. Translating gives CASSTRQGALGLAGRDLPEQYF. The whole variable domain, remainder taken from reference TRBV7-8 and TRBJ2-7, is GAGVSQSPRYKVAKRGQDVALRCDPISGHVSLFWYQQALGQGPEFLTYFQNEAQLDKSGLPSDRFFAERPEGSVSTLKIQRTQQEDSAVYLCASSTRQGALGLAGRDLPEQYFGPGTRLTVT.

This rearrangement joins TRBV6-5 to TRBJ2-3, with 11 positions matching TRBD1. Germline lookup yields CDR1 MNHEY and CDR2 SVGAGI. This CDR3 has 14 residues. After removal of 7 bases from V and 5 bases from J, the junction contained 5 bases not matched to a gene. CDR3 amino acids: CASMGTGGGDTQYF. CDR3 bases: TGTGCCAGCATGGGGACAGGGGGTGGAGATACGCAGTATTTT.

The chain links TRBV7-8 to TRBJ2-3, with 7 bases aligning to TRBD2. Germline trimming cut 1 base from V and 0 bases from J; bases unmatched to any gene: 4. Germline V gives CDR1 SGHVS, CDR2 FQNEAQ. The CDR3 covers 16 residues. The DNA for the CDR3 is TGTGCCAGCAGCTTAGGGGCTAGCGGCAGCACAGATACGCAGTATTTT. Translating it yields CASSLGASGSTDTQYF.

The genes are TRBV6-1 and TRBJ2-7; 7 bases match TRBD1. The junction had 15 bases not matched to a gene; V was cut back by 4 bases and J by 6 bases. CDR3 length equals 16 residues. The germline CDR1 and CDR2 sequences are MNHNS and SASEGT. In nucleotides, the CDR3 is TGTGCCAGCAGTGGGCTTTGGGCAGGGGGTAGTAGCGAGCAGTACTTC. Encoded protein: CASSGLWAGGSSEQYF.

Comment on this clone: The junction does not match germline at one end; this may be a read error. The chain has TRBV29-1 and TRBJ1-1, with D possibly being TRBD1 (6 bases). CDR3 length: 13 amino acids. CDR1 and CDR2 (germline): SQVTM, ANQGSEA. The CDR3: CSIRQAGESEAFF. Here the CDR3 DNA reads TGCAGCATCCGACAGGCAGGGGAATCTGAGGCTTTCTTT.

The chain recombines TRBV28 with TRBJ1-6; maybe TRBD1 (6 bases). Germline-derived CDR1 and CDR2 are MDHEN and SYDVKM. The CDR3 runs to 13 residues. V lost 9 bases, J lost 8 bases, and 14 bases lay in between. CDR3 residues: CASFGQPHSPLHF. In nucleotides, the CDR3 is TGTGCCAGTTTTGGACAGCCGCATTCACCCCTCCACTTT.

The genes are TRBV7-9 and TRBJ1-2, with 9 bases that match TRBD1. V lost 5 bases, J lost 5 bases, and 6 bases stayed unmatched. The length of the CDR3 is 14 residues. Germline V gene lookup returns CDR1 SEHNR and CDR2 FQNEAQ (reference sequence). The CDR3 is CASSPGQGLYGYTF. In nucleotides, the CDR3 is TGTGCCAGCAGCCCGGGACAGGGCCTATATGGCTACACCTTC.

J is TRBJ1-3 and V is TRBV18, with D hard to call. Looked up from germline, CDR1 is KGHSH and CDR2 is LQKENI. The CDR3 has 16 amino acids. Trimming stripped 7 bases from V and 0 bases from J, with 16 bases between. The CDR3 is CASLGRETLSGNTIYF. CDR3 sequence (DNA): TGTGCCAGCTTAGGGAGGGAGACGCTCTCTGGAAACACCATATATTTT.

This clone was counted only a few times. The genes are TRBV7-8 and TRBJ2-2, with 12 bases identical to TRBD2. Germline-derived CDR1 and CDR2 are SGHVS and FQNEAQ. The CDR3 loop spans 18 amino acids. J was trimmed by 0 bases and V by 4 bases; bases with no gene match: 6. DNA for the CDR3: TGTGCCAGCAGCTGTCCGGGACTAGCGGGCCCGAACACCGGGGAGCTGTTTTTT. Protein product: CASSCPGLAGPNTGELFF.

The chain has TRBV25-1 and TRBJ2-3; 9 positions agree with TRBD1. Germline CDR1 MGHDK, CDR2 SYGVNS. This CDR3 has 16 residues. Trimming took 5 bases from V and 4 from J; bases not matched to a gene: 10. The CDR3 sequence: CASSPRDREVPDTQYF. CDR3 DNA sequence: TGTGCCAGCAGTCCCCGGGACAGGGAGGTCCCAGATACGCAGTATTTT.

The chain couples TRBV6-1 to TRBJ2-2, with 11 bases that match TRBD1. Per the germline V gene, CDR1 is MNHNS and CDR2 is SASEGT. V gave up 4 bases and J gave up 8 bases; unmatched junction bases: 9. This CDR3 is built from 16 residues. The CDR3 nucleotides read TGTGCCAGCAGTGTCGGGACAGGGGGGGGTTTTGGGGAGCTGTTTTTT. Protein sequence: CASSVGTGGGFGELFF.

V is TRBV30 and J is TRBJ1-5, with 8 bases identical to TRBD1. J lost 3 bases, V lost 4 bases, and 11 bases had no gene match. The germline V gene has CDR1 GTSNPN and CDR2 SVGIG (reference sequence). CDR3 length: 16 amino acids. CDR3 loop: CAWTYGGQANNQPQHF. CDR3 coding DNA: TGTGCCTGGACTTATGGGGGACAGGCGAACAATCAGCCCCAGCATTTT.

The CDR3 region is CAWSVKREDPLAKNIQYF. The CDR3 DNA is TGTGCCTGGAGTGTAAAGCGGGAGGACCCCCTAGCCAAAAACATTCAGTACTTC. This chain joins TRBV30 and TRBJ2-4; 9 nucleotides agree with TRBD2. J lost 0 bases, V lost 0 bases, and 9 bases had no gene match. The V gene's germline CDR1 is GTSNPN and CDR2 SVGIG (reference sequence). The CDR3 covers 18 residues.

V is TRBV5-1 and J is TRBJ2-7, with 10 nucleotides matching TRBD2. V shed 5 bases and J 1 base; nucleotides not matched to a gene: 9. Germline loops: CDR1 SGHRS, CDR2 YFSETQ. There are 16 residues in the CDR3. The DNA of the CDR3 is TGCGCCAGCAGTCCGGGTACAGCGGGGGGGTCCTACGAGCAGTACTTC. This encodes CASSPGTAGGSYEQYF.

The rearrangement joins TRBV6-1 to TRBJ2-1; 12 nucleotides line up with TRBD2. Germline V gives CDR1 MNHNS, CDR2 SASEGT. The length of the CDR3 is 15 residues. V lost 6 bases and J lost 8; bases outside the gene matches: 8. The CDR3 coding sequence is TGTGCCAGCAGGGTACTAGCGGGAGGAGGCGATGAGCAGTTCTTC. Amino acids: CASRVLAGGGDEQFF.

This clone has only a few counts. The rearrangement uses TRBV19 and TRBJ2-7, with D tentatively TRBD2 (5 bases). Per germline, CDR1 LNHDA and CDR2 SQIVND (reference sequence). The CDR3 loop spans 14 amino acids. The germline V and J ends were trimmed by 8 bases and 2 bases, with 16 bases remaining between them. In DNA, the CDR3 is TGTGCCAGTGCCGTTGGACTTGTAACCTACGAGCAGTACTTC. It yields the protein CASAVGLVTYEQYF.

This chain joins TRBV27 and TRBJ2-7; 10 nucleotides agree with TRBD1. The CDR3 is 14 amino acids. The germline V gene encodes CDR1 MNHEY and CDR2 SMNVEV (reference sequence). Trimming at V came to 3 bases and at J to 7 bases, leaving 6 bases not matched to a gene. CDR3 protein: CASSFRQGAGEQYF. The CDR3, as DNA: TGTGCCAGCAGTTTCAGACAGGGGGCTGGGGAGCAGTACTTC.

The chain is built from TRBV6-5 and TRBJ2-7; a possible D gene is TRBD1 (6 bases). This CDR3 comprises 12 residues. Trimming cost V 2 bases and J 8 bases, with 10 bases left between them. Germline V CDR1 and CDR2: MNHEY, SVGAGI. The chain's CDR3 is CASSYPDSQQYF. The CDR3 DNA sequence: TGTGCCAGCAGTTACCCGGACAGCCAGCAGTACTTC.

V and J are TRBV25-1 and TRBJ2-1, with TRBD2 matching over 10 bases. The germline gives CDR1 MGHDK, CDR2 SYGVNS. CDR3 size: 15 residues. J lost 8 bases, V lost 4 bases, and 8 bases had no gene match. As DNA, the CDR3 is TGTGCCAGCAGTGTCTCTAGCGGGAGTAGGGATGAGCAGTTCTTC. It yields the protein CASSVSSGSRDEQFF.

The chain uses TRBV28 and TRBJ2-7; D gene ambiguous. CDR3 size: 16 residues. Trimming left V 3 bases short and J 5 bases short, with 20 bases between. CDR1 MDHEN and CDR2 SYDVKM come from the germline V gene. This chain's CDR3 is CASSFRKERRPHEQYF. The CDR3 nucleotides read TGTGCCAGCAGTTTCCGCAAGGAACGGCGGCCCCACGAGCAGTACTTC.

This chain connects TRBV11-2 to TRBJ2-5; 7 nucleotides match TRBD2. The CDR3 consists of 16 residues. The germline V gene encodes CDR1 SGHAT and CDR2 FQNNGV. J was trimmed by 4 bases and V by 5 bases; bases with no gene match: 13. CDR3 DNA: TGTGCCAGCAGCCAAGGAAGGGTGGGGGGGGTAGAGACCCAGTACTTC. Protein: CASSQGRVGGVETQYF.

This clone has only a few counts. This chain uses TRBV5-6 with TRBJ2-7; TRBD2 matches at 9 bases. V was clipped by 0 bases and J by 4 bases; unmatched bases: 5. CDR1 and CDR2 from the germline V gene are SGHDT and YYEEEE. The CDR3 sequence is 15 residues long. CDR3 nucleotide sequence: TGTGCCAGCAGCTTGGGGCTAGCGGGAAGGTACGAGCAGTACTTC. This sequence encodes CASSLGLAGRYEQYF.

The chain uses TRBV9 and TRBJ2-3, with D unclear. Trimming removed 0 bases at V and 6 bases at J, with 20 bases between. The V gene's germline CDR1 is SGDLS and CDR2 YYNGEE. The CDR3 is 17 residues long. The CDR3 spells CASSVAPLTRNPDTQYF. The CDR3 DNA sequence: TGTGCCAGCAGCGTAGCCCCGCTGACGAGGAATCCCGATACGCAGTATTTT.